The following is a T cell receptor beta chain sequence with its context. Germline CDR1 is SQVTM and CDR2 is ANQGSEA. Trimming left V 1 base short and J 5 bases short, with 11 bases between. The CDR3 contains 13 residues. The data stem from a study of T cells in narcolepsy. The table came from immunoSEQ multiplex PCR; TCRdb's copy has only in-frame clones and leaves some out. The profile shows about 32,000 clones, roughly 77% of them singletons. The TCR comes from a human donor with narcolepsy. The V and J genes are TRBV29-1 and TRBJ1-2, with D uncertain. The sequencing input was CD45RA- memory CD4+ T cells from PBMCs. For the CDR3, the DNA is TGCAGCGTTGAAGGCCGTACGGGGTATGGCTACACCTTC. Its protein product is CSVEGRTGYGYTF.